The 3 T cell receptor beta chains presented below share a single source sample, sequenced in a study of T-cell memory formation after mild COVID-19. One entry per CDR3 protein results from TCRdb running MiXCR on the 5' RACE reads. The sample contains fewer than 250,000 distinct CDR3 sequences, about 10% of which appear only once. The sample consisted of PBMCs or a T cell subset sorted from them (not recorded which). These receptors were taken from a man aged 18-30 years who had mild COVID-19 (a few samples of this study predate the infection). Cell type and time point are not known.

The chain carries TRBV19 and TRBJ2-2; D is ambiguous. The CDR3 runs 12 residues. The germline V gene encodes CDR1 LNHDA and CDR2 SQIVND (reference sequence). V lost 3 bases and J lost 4, with 3 bases in between. For the CDR3, the DNA is TGTGCCAGTAGTATGCCCACCGGGGAGCTGTTTTTT. This sequence encodes CASSMPTGELFF.

This clonotype was detected many times. The J gene is TRBJ2-3, the V gene TRBV3-1; no reliable D call. V was pared by 1 base and J by 5 bases, with 7 bases between. Germline-derived CDR1 and CDR2 are LGHDT and YNNKEL (reference sequence). CDR3 length: 13 residues. CDR3 nucleotide sequence: TGTGCCAGCAGCCAAGCCAATAAAGATACGCAGTATTTT. Translating gives CASSQANKDTQYF.

There are a few counts of this clonotype. The chain has TRBV28 and TRBJ2-3; unclear D gene. CDR3 length: 13 residues. Trimming took 5 bases from V and 3 from J, leaving 9 bases between them. In germline, CDR1 is MDHEN, CDR2 SYDVKM. As DNA, the CDR3 is TGTGCCAGCAGTGCTTTAGAGACAGATACGCAGTATTTT. Translating it yields CASSALETDTQYF.